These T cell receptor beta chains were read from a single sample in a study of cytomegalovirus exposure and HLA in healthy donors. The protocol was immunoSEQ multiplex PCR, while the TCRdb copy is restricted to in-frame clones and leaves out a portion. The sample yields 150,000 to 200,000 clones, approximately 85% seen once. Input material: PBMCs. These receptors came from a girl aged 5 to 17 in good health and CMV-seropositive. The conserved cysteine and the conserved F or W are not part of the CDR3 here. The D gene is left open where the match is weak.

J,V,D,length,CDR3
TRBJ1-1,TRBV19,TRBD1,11,ASHRQGATEAF
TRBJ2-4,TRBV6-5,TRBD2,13,ASSPAGGAKNIQY
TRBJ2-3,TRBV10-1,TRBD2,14,ASATSGGRSTDTQY
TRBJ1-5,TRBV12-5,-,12,ASGLSGFNQPQH
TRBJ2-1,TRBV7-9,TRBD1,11,ASSGDSYNEQF
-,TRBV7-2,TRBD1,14,ASSPPGQGMIYEQY
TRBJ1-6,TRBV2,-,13,ASSEYRQGNSPLH
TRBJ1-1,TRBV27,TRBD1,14,ASSLVQGGASTEAF
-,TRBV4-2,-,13,ASSQDYPPRYEQY
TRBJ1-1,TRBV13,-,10,ASSPWGLEAF
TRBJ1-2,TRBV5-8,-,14,ASSPETGVFLYGYT
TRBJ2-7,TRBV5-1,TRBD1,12,ASSSGTGIDEQY
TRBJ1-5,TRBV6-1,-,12,ASTYLKGDQPQH
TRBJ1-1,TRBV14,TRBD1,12,ASSQEDRWTEAF
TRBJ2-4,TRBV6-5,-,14,ASSYGGGRDKNIQY
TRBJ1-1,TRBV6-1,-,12,ASKRTFDDAEAF
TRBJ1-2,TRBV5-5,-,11,ASSLQGSRGYT
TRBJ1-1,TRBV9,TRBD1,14,ASSVEPQGAYTEAF
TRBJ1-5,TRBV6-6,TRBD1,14,ASSYGGTGPRQPQH
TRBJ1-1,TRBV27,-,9,ASSSGTEAF
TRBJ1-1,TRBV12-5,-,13,ASGLLPLVNTEAF
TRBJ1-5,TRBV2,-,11,ASGGAENQPQH
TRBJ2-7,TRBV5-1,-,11,ASSSAQGLEQY
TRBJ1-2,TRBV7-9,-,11,ASSLGPRDGYT
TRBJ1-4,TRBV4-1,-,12,ASSQVLINEKLF
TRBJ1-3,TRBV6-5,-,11,ASSRYSGNTIY
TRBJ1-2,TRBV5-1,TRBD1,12,ASSIGQGVLGYT
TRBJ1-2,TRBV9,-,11,ASRAGSGYGYT
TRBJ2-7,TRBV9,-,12,ASSADSRSYEQY
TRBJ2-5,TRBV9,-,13,ASSVGAGDQETQY
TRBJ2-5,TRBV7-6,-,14,ASSLFWWFPQETQY
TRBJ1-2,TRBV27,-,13,ASSSPGRDRYGYT
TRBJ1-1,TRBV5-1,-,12,ASSPGLKNTEAF
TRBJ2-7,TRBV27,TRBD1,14,ASTPFPGQGGDEQY
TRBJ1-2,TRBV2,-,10,ASSQTGDRDT
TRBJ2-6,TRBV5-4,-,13,ASSLGGSGANVQT
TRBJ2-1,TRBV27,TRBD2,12,ASSLSGGLNEQF
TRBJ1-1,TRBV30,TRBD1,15,AWSGKGAWIGPTEAF
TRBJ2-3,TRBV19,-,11,ASSIQGSDTQY